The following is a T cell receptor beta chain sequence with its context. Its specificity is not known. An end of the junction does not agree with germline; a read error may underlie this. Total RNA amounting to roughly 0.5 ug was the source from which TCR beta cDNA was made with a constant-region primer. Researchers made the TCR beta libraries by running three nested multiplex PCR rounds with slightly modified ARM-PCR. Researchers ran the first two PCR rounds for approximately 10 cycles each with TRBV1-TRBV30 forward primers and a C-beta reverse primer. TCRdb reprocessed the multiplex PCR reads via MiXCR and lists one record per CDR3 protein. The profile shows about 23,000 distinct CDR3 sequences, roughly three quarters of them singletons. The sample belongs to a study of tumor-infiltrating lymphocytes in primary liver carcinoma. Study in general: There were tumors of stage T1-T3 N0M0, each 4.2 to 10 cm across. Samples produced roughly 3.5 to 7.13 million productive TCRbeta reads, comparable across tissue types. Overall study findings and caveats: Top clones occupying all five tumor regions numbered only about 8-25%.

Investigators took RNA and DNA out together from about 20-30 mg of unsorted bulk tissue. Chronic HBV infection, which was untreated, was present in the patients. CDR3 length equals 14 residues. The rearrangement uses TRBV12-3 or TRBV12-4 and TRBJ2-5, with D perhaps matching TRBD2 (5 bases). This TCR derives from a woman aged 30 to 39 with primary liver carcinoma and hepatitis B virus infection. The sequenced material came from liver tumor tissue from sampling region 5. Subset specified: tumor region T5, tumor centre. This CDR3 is CASSYPDFQETQYF. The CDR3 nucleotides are TGTGCCAGTAGTTATCCGGACTTCCAAGAGACCCAGTACTTC.